Shown below are 10 T cell receptor beta chains from a single sample sequenced in a study of regulatory T cells in long-lasting Graves disease. CDR3-region Arm-PCR and iRepertoire HTBI primers produced the TCR beta libraries. Via MiXCR, TCRdb re-called the multiplex PCR reads, giving one row per CDR3 protein. The sample holds hundreds of thousands of distinct CDR3 sequences; 15% to 20% are singletons and the top ten take 20% to 30%. This sample's time point: newly diagnosed GD, antithyroid drugs for less than 3 months. There was RNA extracted from PBMCs, and the TCR library was made from it. This sample was also put to use in a study of T cells in Graves' hyperthyroidism and ophthalmopathy.

Sequencing used peripheral blood mononuclear cells (PBMCs), obtained at new diagnosis, from a patient treated with antithyroid drugs. Source of these receptors: a woman aged 40-60 years with Graves disease.

The table lists this clonotype with a few counts. The chain recombines TRBV5-8 with TRBJ1-1; the D is unclear. Trimming cost V 2 bases and J 1 base, with 15 bases left between them. The CDR3 length is 16 residues. CDR1 and CDR2 (germline): SGHTS, YDEGEE. Here the CDR3 reads CASSFEGTSWNTEAFF. The CDR3 coding sequence is TGTGCCAGCAGCTTCGAAGGAACTTCTTGGAACACTGAAGCTTTCTTT.

This clonotype showed up many times. V gene TRBV7-2 combines with J gene TRBJ1-2; the D gene is possibly TRBD1 (5 bases). The ends were cut back, 4 bases at V and 3 bases at J, with 15 bases in the middle. CDR3 size: 15 residues. Germline V gene sequence: CDR1 SGHTA, CDR2 FQGNSA. CDR3 protein: CASSSPSPGHYGYTF. CDR3 coding DNA: TGTGCCAGCAGCTCCCCCTCCCCGGGGCACTATGGCTACACCTTC.

A few counts support this clonotype. This chain uses TRBV28 with TRBJ1-1; 10 bases map to TRBD1. The CDR3 spans 13 residues. CDR1 and CDR2 from the germline V gene are MDHEN and SYDVKM. V lost 6 bases and J lost 8; bases outside the gene matches: 6. CDR3 in amino acids: CASRGDRGEEAFF. The CDR3 bases are TGTGCCAGCAGAGGGGACAGGGGTGAGGAAGCTTTCTTT.

This clonotype was seen a handful of times. V and J are TRBV5-6 and TRBJ2-2, with D perhaps matching TRBD1 or TRBD2 (5 bases each). The germline V gene has CDR1 SGHDT and CDR2 YYEEEE. The CDR3 loop spans 14 amino acids. V lost 4 bases and J lost 6, with 13 bases in between. The CDR3 here is CASSLRMGAGELFF. Here the CDR3 DNA reads TGTGCCAGCAGCCTGCGTATGGGGGCCGGGGAGCTGTTTTTT.

This clonotype has ten or more counts. This sequence joins TRBV2 and TRBJ2-1; D unclear. Germline lookup yields CDR1 SNHLY and CDR2 FYNNEI. Trimming pared 6 bases from V and 6 bases from J, leaving 12 bases between. There are 13 residues in the CDR3. The CDR3 nucleotides read TGTGCCAGCAGGGCCGCGCCTCTCAATGAGCAGTTCTTC. Its protein product is CASRAAPLNEQFF.

Many counts were recorded for this clonotype. This rearrangement joins TRBV20-1 to TRBJ2-7; the match to TRBD2 covers 8 bases. The CDR3 runs 15 residues. The germline CDR1 and CDR2 sequences are DFQATT and SNEGSKA (reference sequence). V was pared by 4 bases and J by 0 bases, with 8 bases of the junction left unmatched. The CDR3 region has the DNA TGCAGTGCTATCCCCGTTAGCGGGGACTCCTACGAGCAGTACTTC. Protein product: CSAIPVSGDSYEQYF.

The table lists this clonotype with a few counts. V usage is TRBV15 and J usage is TRBJ2-4; a weak D match, TRBD1 (6 bases). This CDR3 is built from 14 residues. CDR1 is LNHNV and CDR2 is YYDKDF in the germline V gene (reference sequence). Trimming removed 0 bases from V and 9 bases from J, with 12 bases in between. The CDR3 spells CATSRETGRGIQYF. The CDR3 DNA is TGTGCCACCAGCAGAGAGACAGGACGGGGCATTCAGTACTTC.

This clonotype was seen many times. The gene calls are TRBV11-3 and TRBJ2-2; D is perhaps TRBD1 or TRBD2 (7 bases each). With 4 bases removed from V and 6 bases from J, the gap between germline ends came to 12 bases. Germline CDR1 SGHNT, CDR2 YENEEA. CDR3 length: 14 residues. CDR3 coding DNA: TGTGCCAGCAGCTCGGGAGGACAGGCCGGGGAGCTGTTTTTT. Translating it yields CASSSGGQAGELFF.

This chain uses TRBV7-9 with TRBJ2-6; D unclear. CDR3 length equals 13 residues. The V gene lost 7 bases and the J gene lost 13 bases, with 17 bases spanning the gap. CDR1 is SEHNR, CDR2 FQNEAQ, per germline (reference sequence). The CDR3 DNA is TGTGCCAGCAAGAGCGTCGAAACCCGAGTCCTGACTTTC. The encoded protein is CASKSVETRVLTF.

Concerning this clonotype: This may be a read error: a much more frequent sequence differs by one nucleotide. V gene TRBV6-1 combines with J gene TRBJ2-5, with 13 positions matching TRBD2. Losses at the gene ends were 8 bases for V and 1 base for J; bases not matched to a gene: 7. The germline gives CDR1 MNHNS, CDR2 SASEGT. The CDR3 consists of 16 residues. The CDR3 DNA reads TGTGCCAGCTGCCTACTAGCGGGGGGGCTCCAAGAGACCCAGTACTTC. Its protein product is CASCLLAGGLQETQYF.